The text below deals with one T cell receptor (beta chain). Its antigen is as yet unknown. The data stem from a study of cytomegalovirus exposure and HLA in healthy donors. Regarding the study as a whole: Several of the most significant clusters appeared, in a later analysis, to be linked to common viral pathogens. For most TCR sequences rarity was the rule, although some public TCRs occurred in many donors. As confirmed in vitro, three CMV-associated chains were specific for CMV antigens. For presence/absence analyses, sequencing depth was assumed to be roughly uniform across donors.

CDR1 is KGHSH, CDR2 LQKENI, per germline. This CDR3 has 15 amino acids. V was trimmed by 3 bases and J by 3 bases, leaving 13 bases between them. The primer mix had 60 Vbeta and 13 Jbeta primers. Using immunoSEQ multiplex PCR, the repertoire was profiled, and TCRdb retains in-frame clones only, with some absent. The sample lists 85,000 to 95,000 clones, approximately 63% occurring once. The gene calls are TRBV18 and TRBJ2-3; D possibly corresponds to TRBD1 (6 bases). The receptor was isolated from a woman aged 25 to 39 in good health and CMV-seronegative. The material sequenced was PBMCs. The CDR3 region is CASSPSQGKTDTQYF. In DNA form, the CDR3 reads TGTGCCAGCTCACCGAGTCAGGGGAAAACAGATACGCAGTATTTT.